This passage covers 6 T cell receptor beta chains from one sample sequenced in a study of CD8+ T cells in alopecia areata. RNA extraction and reverse transcription yielded cDNA as sequencing template. The method was immunoSEQ multiplex PCR; TCRdb's version includes in-frame clones alone and lacks a portion of them. The sample has about 250,000 clones; roughly 60% are singletons. Documented treatment: oral pan-JAK inhibitor, 5-10 mg twice daily. The sample consisted of CD4+ T cells sorted from blood, taken between weeks 51 and 52, from a patient treated with tofacitinib. These receptors all come from a human donor with alopecia areata.

The chain recombines TRBV7-9 with TRBJ1-2; tentatively, D is TRBD1 (6 bases). The CDR3 is 13 amino acids. With 3 bases removed from V and 3 bases from J, the gap between germline ends came to 8 bases. Germline V lookup: CDR1 SEHNR, CDR2 FQNEAQ (reference sequence). CDR3 bases: TGTGCCAGCAGCTTGGACAGTGACTATGGCTACACCTTC. It encodes CASSLDSDYGYTF.

This clone was recorded a few times. This rearrangement joins TRBV27 to TRBJ2-1; 7 bases match TRBD1. Germline CDR1 and CDR2: MNHEY and SMNVEV (reference sequence). This CDR3 comprises 13 residues. V lost 4 bases to trimming and J lost 8 bases; unmatched junction nucleotides: 5. CDR3 sequence: CASSSRQGDEQFF. The DNA for the CDR3 is TGTGCCAGCAGTTCTCGACAGGGCGATGAGCAGTTCTTC.

This clone was seen a handful of times. J is TRBJ1-4 and V is TRBV29-1; no reliable D call. The CDR3 loop spans 12 amino acids. Germline loops: CDR1 SQVTM, CDR2 ANQGSEA. Trimming took off 1 base at V and 8 bases at J, with 8 bases between the two ends. Here the CDR3 DNA reads TGCAGCGTTGAAGGGGCGGAAGAAAAACTGTTTTTT. Its translation: CSVEGAEEKLFF.

The CDR3: CASSLPAGNTGELFF. The CDR3 DNA is TGCGCCAGCAGCTTGCCGGCGGGGAACACCGGGGAGCTGTTTTTT. This sequence joins TRBV5-1 and TRBJ2-2; D may be TRBD2 (5 bases). V was shortened by 1 base and J by 1 base, with 8 bases between the two germline ends. This CDR3 contains 15 residues. The germline V gene encodes CDR1 SGHRS and CDR2 YFSETQ.

Only a few counts were recorded for this clone. V is TRBV9 and J is TRBJ2-7, with D perhaps being TRBD1 or TRBD2 (7 bases each). V dropped 0 bases and J dropped 6 bases, with 13 bases sitting between them. Germline loops: CDR1 SGDLS, CDR2 YYNGEE. CDR3 size: 14 residues. CDR3 nucleotide sequence: TGTGCCAGCAGCGTAGAGTGGGAGGGGGCCGAGCAGTACTTC. It specifies CASSVEWEGAEQYF.

The chain carries TRBV7-9 and TRBJ2-7; 8 bases line up with TRBD2. Trimming removed 5 bases from V and 2 bases from J; junction bases left unmatched: 5. CDR3 size: 14 residues. Germline-derived CDR1 and CDR2 are SEHNR and FQNEAQ (reference sequence). CDR3 in amino acids: CASSPREGAYEQYF. The CDR3 DNA reads as TGTGCCAGCAGCCCCCGGGAGGGCGCCTACGAGCAGTACTTC.